Below, 19 T cell receptor beta chains from the same sample are listed, as sequenced in a study of CD8+CD57+ T cells in acquired aplastic anemia. Selection for sequencing was limited to patients who had shown CD8+CD57+ cell expansion by flow cytometry. Investigators profiled TCR beta VDJ and CDR3 from genomic DNA template. One entry per CDR3 protein results from TCRdb running MiXCR on the reads. The sample lists about 98,000 distinct CDR3 sequences, 55% to 70% seen once, with 65% in the top ten. Input material: sorted CD4+, CD8+, or CD8+CD57+ T cells (not recorded which) from PBMCs. The source of these receptors is a human donor with aplastic anemia.

CDR3 sequence reads: CSVEGGGGYGYTF. The CDR3 DNA sequence: TGCAGCGTTGAAGGGGGTGGTGGCTATGGCTACACCTTC. The gene calls are TRBV29-1 and TRBJ1-2; D gene uncertain. Germline CDR1 reads SQVTM; CDR2 reads ANQGSEA. This CDR3 is 13 amino acids long. Between the trimmed V and J ends, which lost 1 base and 4 bases, there was a span of 10 bases.

The CDR3 is CASSSLPTSGGTDTQYF. CDR3 nucleotide sequence: TGTGCCAGCAGCTCCCTCCCGACTAGCGGGGGCACAGATACGCAGTATTTT. This chain connects TRBV2 to TRBJ2-3, with 11 bases lining up with TRBD2. The CDR3 sequence is 17 residues long. In germline, CDR1 is SNHLY, CDR2 FYNNEI. V dropped 6 bases and J dropped 1; count of bases not matched to a gene: 9.

The chain has TRBV9 and TRBJ2-5, with 7 bases matching TRBD2. The CDR3 is 14 amino acids. The trim removed 3 bases at V and 5 bases at J, leaving 7 bases unmatched. Germline V gene data show CDR1 as SGDLS and CDR2 as YYNGEE. In nucleotides, the CDR3 is TGTGCCAGCAGCGCGGGACTATTTCTGGAGACCCAGTACTTC. Translated, it gives CASSAGLFLETQYF.

The CDR3 is CASSSVRDSPLHF. The CDR3 DNA is TGTGCCAGCAGCTCGGTTAGGGATTCACCCCTCCACTTT. The V and J genes are TRBV7-2 and TRBJ1-6; no definite D call. This CDR3 is 13 amino acids long. V dropped 4 bases and J dropped 8 bases, with 9 bases sitting between them. Germline CDR1 reads SGHTA; CDR2 reads FQGNSA.

V usage is TRBV7-9 and J usage is TRBJ2-7; the D gene is possibly TRBD2 (5 bases). With 1 base removed from V and 2 bases from J, the gap between germline ends came to 12 bases. The CDR3 contains 15 residues. Per germline, CDR1 SEHNR and CDR2 FQNEAQ (reference sequence). DNA of the CDR3: TGTGCCAGCAGCTTAGGCGGGCGAAAGGCCTACGAGCAGTACTTC. It is translated as CASSLGGRKAYEQYF.

The table lists this clonotype with many counts. V usage is TRBV13 and J usage is TRBJ1-1, with 9 bases lining up with TRBD1. CDR1 PRHDT and CDR2 FYEKMQ come from the germline V gene (reference sequence). The ends lost 5 bases at V and 3 bases at J; junction bases unmatched: 4. The CDR3 has 14 amino acids. CDR3 coding DNA: TGTGCCAGCAGCGTACAGGGGGCCTACACTGAAGCTTTCTTT. Protein product: CASSVQGAYTEAFF.

The chain uses TRBV24-1 and TRBJ1-1, with D possibly being TRBD1 (6 bases). The CDR3 is 13 residues long. CDR1 is KGHDR, CDR2 SFDVKD, per germline. Trimming removed 8 bases from V and 1 base from J, with 10 bases in between. CDR3 sequence: CATTDRTNTEAFF. Here the CDR3 DNA reads TGTGCCACCACCGACAGGACGAACACTGAAGCTTTCTTT.

The rearrangement uses TRBV20-1 and TRBJ2-1; D is uncertain. V was shortened by 1 base and J by 4 bases, with 8 bases between the two germline ends. CDR3 size: 13 residues. The germline V gene has CDR1 DFQATT and CDR2 SNEGSKA (reference sequence). As DNA, the CDR3 is TGCAGTGCTAGAGTTACCCTGTACAATGAGCAGTTCTTC. This gives the protein CSARVTLYNEQFF.

The chain couples TRBV10-3 to TRBJ1-1; D is perhaps TRBD1 (5 bases). With 7 bases removed from V and 6 bases from J, the gap between germline ends came to 9 bases. The CDR3 extends over 11 amino acids. Per the germline V gene, CDR1 is ENHRY and CDR2 is SYGVKD. The CDR3 protein is CAIKEGPEAFF. CDR3 bases: TGTGCCATCAAGGAGGGGCCTGAAGCTTTCTTT.

This clonotype turned up a few times. This chain joins TRBV5-4 and TRBJ2-5, with a tentative D call TRBD2 (7 bases). CDR1 is SGHNT, CDR2 YYREEE, per germline (reference sequence). This CDR3 is built from 14 residues. Trimming removed 0 bases from V and 4 bases from J, with 10 bases in between. CDR3 in DNA: TGTGCCAGCAGCTTGGAAGGGGGGGGAGAGACCCAGTACTTC. It yields the protein CASSLEGGGETQYF.

The DNA of the CDR3 is TGCGCCAGCAGCTTGGGGACAGTAAGAGAAGCTTTCTTT. This gives the protein CASSLGTVREAFF. This chain connects TRBV5-1 to TRBJ1-1; possibly TRBD1 for D (6 bases). Trimming stripped 0 bases from V and 8 bases from J, with 11 bases between. The length of the CDR3 is 13 residues. Per germline, CDR1 SGHRS and CDR2 YFSETQ.

This chain uses TRBV10-3 with TRBJ2-7, with TRBD2 matching 13 bases. The CDR3 runs to 14 residues. The ends lost 7 bases at V and 7 bases at J; junction bases unmatched: 7. Germline loops: CDR1 ENHRY, CDR2 SYGVKD. The CDR3 sequence is CAITTSGRAGEQYF. The DNA of the CDR3 is TGTGCCATCACCACTAGCGGGAGGGCGGGTGAGCAGTACTTC.

This chain uses TRBV7-2 with TRBJ2-7; 7 nucleotides line up with TRBD2. This CDR3 is built from 14 residues. V lost 5 bases, J lost 0 bases, and 4 bases stayed unmatched. CDR1 and CDR2 from the germline V gene are SGHTA and FQGNSA. Here the CDR3 reads CASSLRTSSYEQYF. DNA of the CDR3: TGTGCCAGCAGCCTACGGACTAGCTCCTACGAGCAGTACTTC.

CDR3 bases: TGTGCCAGCAGCCCCTTCGGTGGAGGAGCTTTCTTT. The encoded protein is CASSPFGGGAFF. The chain couples TRBV3-1 to TRBJ1-1; D uncertain. Germline lookup yields CDR1 LGHDT and CDR2 YNNKEL (reference sequence). V shed 4 bases and J shed 10 bases, with 13 bases lying between them. CDR3 size: 12 residues.

In this sample, this clonotype turned up once. This chain links TRBV7-3 with TRBJ1-1; the D is unclear. Germline CDR1 SGHTA, CDR2 FQGTGA. Trimming cost V 1 base and J 4 bases, with 7 bases left between them. CDR3 length: 13 residues. The CDR3 spells CASSLNMGTEAFF. CDR3 nucleotides: TGTGCCAGCAGCTTAAACATGGGCACTGAAGCTTTCTTT. Full variable domain (rest looked up from reference TRBV7-3 and TRBJ1-1): GAGVSQTPSNKVTEKGKYVELRCDPISGHTALYWYRQSLGQGPEFLIYFQGTGAADDSGLPNDRFFAVRPEGSVSTLKIQRTERGDSAVYLCASSLNMGTEAFFGQGTRLTVV.

The DNA for the CDR3 is TGTGCCAGCAGCTTCACGGGAGGGTCTAATTCACCCCTCCACTTT. The encoded protein is CASSFTGGSNSPLHF. The V call is TRBV7-9, the J call TRBJ1-6; D is unresolved. The CDR3 has 15 amino acids. CDR1 and CDR2 (germline): SEHNR, FQNEAQ (reference sequence). V gave up 3 bases and J gave up 6 bases, with 12 bases separating them.

In its sample, this clonotype was seen a few times. The chain joins TRBV15 to TRBJ2-7, with TRBD1 matching 8 bases. The CDR3 has 15 amino acids. V shed 0 bases, J shed 5 bases, and the junction held 6 bases outside the gene matches. The V gene's germline CDR1 is LNHNV and CDR2 YYDKDF (reference sequence). The CDR3 is CATSRETGEVNEQYF. DNA of the CDR3: TGTGCCACCAGCAGAGAGACAGGGGAGGTCAACGAGCAGTACTTC.

For this clonotype: This may stem from a read error, because a much larger clone lies one nucleotide away. The chain combines TRBV6-5 with TRBJ2-3; perhaps TRBD2 as D (6 bases). Germline lookup yields CDR1 MNHEY and CDR2 SVGAGI. The CDR3 extends over 15 amino acids. V dropped 0 bases and J dropped 4 bases, with 11 bases sitting between them. The CDR3, as DNA: TGTGCCAGCAGTTACTCCGGCGGGACGGCAGATACGCAGTATTTT. Translated, it gives CASSYSGGTADTQYF.

The chain has TRBV12-5 and TRBJ2-3; 7 bases align to TRBD2. This CDR3 comprises 14 residues. V was clipped by 2 bases and J by 6 bases; unmatched bases: 5. CDR1 is LGHNT, CDR2 FRNRAP, per germline. As DNA, the CDR3 is TGTGCTAGTGGTTTGAGACTAGCAGGCGATACGCAGTATTTT. Translating it yields CASGLRLAGDTQYF.